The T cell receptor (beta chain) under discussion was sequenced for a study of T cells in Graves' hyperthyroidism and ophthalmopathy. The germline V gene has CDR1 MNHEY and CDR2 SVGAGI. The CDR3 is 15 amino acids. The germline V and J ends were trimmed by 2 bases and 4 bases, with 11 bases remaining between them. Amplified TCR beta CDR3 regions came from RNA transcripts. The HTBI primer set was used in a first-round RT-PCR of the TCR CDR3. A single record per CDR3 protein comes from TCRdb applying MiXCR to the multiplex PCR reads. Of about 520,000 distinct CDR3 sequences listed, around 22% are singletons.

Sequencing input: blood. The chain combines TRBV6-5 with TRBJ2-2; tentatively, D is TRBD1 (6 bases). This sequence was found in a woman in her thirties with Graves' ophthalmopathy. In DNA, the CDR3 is TGTGCCAGCAGTTACGGGGGCCAGTCCACCGGGGAGCTGTTTTTT. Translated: CASSYGGQSTGELFF.